The rows below give T cell receptor beta chains drawn from one sample of a study of blood T cell repertoires in COVID-19. The method was immunoSEQ multiplex PCR; TCRdb's version includes in-frame clones alone and lacks a portion of them. In the table there are around 260,000 clones, 91% of which are singletons. Sequences were obtained from peripheral blood. These TCRs come from a woman aged 25-40 years with COVID-19, enrolled during active disease. Both conserved end residues are part of each CDR3. A D gene is named only where the DNA matches it firmly. Only part of the rows carry a size: once, few, many, or a class if the clone is expanded.

>TRBV29-1|NA|TRBD2|TRBJ2-2
CSVELAGDDTGELFF
TGCAGCGTGGAATTAGCGGGAGATGACACCGGGGAGCTGTTTTTT
>TRBV7-3|NA|NA|TRBJ1-2
CASSLGGQGTNYGYTF
TGTGCCAGCAGCTTAGGCGGGCAGGGGACCAACTATGGCTACACCTTC
>TRBV7-8|NA|TRBD2|TRBJ2-4
CASSLGRGGQNIQYF
TGTGCCAGCAGCTTAGGGCGGGGGGGCCAAAACATTCAGTACTTC
>TRBV19|NA|NA|TRBJ1-1
CASSIEQYTEAFF
TGTGCCAGTAGTATAGAGCAGTACACTGAAGCTTTCTTT
>TRBV13|NA|NA|TRBJ1-1
CASSPRSLNTEAFF
TGTGCCAGCAGCCCCCGTTCCCTGAACACTGAAGCTTTCTTT
>TRBV30|few|NA|TRBJ1-5
CAGGQDSSQPQHF
TGTGCCGGGGGGCAGGACTCCAGTCAGCCCCAGCATTTT
>TRBV7-9|NA|TRBD2|TRBJ2-1
CASSLRLAPYNEQFF
TGTGCCAGCAGCCTCCGACTAGCGCCCTACAATGAGCAGTTCTTC
>TRBV6-1|once|NA|TRBJ2-7
CASSESSWQYF
TGTGCCAGCAGTGAATCGTCTTGGCAGTACTTC
>TRBV7-8|NA|NA|TRBJ2-1
CASSLGNSKQFF
TGTGCCAGCAGCTTAGGGAACAGTAAGCAGTTCTTC
>TRBV27|NA|NA|TRBJ2-7
CASSLSEVAGHEQYF
TGTGCCAGCAGTTTATCAGAGGTGGCAGGGCACGAGCAGTACTTC
>TRBV2|NA|NA|TRBJ1-2
CASSEFNYTF
TGTGCCAGCAGTGAATTTAACTACACCTTC
>TRBV24-1|NA|TRBD1|TRBJ2-7
CATSPGQGYEQYF
TGTGCCACCAGCCCCGGACAGGGCTACGAGCAGTACTTC
>TRBV30|NA|NA|TRBJ1-2
CAWSQGSSGYTF
TGTGCCTGGAGTCAGGGTAGTTCTGGCTACACCTTC
>TRBV11-2|NA|TRBD1|TRBJ1-1
CASSPTYRGPLNTEAFF
TGTGCCAGCAGCCCCACTTACAGGGGGCCCTTGAACACTGAAGCTTTCTTT
>TRBV27|NA|NA|TRBJ1-5
CASSPLGSGSNQPQHF
TGTGCCAGCAGTCCCCTCGGGTCGGGTAGCAATCAGCCCCAGCATTTT
>TRBV7-3|NA|TRBD2|TRBJ2-3
CASSLGAGTSGRADTQYF
TGTGCCAGCAGCTTAGGAGCAGGGACTAGCGGGAGGGCAGATACGCAGTATTTT
>TRBV25-1|NA|TRBD1|TRBJ1-5
CASRDRDQPQHF
TGTGCCAGCCGGGACAGAGATCAGCCCCAGCATTTT
>TRBV10-3|NA|NA|TRBJ1-2
CAISERQAEYGYTF
TGTGCCATCAGTGAGCGACAGGCCGAATATGGCTACACCTTC
>TRBV5-4|NA|NA|TRBJ1-6
CASSLEPTGNSPLHF
TGTGCCAGCAGCTTGGAGCCTACAGGGAATTCACCCCTCCACTTT
>TRBV14|few|NA|TRBJ1-2
CASSLSTSAANYGYTF
TGTGCCAGCAGCTTATCCACAAGTGCGGCTAACTATGGCTACACCTTC
>TRBV5-5|NA|NA|TRBJ2-7
CASSFSGTTSYEQYF
TGTGCCAGCAGCTTCTCCGGGACAACCTCCTACGAGCAGTACTTC
>TRBV11-2|NA|TRBD2|TRBJ2-3
CASSSLLAGVTDTQYF
TGTGCCAGCAGCTCCCTACTAGCGGGAGTAACAGATACGCAGTATTTT
>TRBV29-1|NA|TRBD1|TRBJ1-4
CSVEATGVHEKLFF
TGCAGCGTTGAAGCGACAGGGGTTCATGAAAAACTGTTTTTT
>TRBV24-1|once|NA|TRBJ2-7
CATSDLEAENSYEQYF
TGTGCCACCAGTGATTTGGAGGCAGAGAATTCCTACGAGCAGTACTTC
>TRBV5-1|NA|TRBD1|TRBJ2-1
CASSPGQGRNEQFF
TGCGCCAGCAGCCCGGGACAGGGGCGCAATGAGCAGTTCTTC
>TRBV19|NA|TRBD1|TRBJ2-1
CASVTGFTGEQFF
TGTGCCAGCGTGACAGGGTTTACGGGTGAGCAGTTCTTC
>TRBV14|NA|NA|TRBJ2-1
CASSQLQGAVNSYNEQFF
TGTGCCAGCAGCCAACTACAAGGGGCCGTAAACTCCTACAATGAGCAGTTCTTC
>TRBV27|medium-sized|NA|TRBJ1-2
CASSPLPGEEDYGYTF
TGTGCCAGCAGTCCTCTACCAGGGGAAGAGGACTATGGCTACACCTTC
>TRBV7-2|few|TRBD1|TRBJ1-5
CASSLAGGGQPQHF
TGTGCCAGCAGCTTAGCAGGGGGCGGTCAGCCCCAGCATTTT
>TRBV9|NA|TRBD2|TRBJ2-1
CASTKSREGQYNEQFF
TGTGCCAGCACCAAATCCCGGGAGGGCCAATACAATGAGCAGTTCTTC
>TRBV5-1|NA|NA|TRBJ2-7
CASSFLGGGEQYF
TGCGCCAGCAGCTTCTTAGGGGGGGGCGAGCAGTACTTC
>TRBV19|NA|NA|TRBJ1-5
CASSIMGQINQPQHF
TGTGCCAGTAGTATCATGGGGCAGATCAATCAGCCCCAGCATTTT
>TRBV7-9|NA|TRBD1|TRBJ1-3
CASSPTGGAGNTIYF
TGTGCCAGCAGCCCGACAGGGGGCGCAGGAAACACCATATATTTT
>TRBV4-2|NA|TRBD2|TRBJ2-1
CASSQVGTSGYNEQFF
TGTGCCAGCAGCCAAGTGGGGACTAGCGGGTACAATGAGCAGTTCTTC
>TRBV30|NA|TRBD1|TRBJ2-7
CAWSGTGLINEQYF
TGTGCCTGGAGTGGGACAGGGCTTATCAACGAGCAGTACTTC
>TRBV7-2|NA|NA|TRBJ2-7
CASSARQIDSYEQYF
TGTGCCAGCAGCGCAAGACAGATAGACTCCTACGAGCAGTACTTC
>TRBV5-1|NA|NA|TRBJ1-1
CASSLSTGDTEAFF
TGCGCCAGCAGCCTTTCCACAGGAGACACTGAAGCTTTCTTT
>TRBV3-1/TRBV3-2|NA|TRBD2|TRBJ2-1
CASSPGTSGRSQQFF
TGTGCCAGCAGTCCTGGGACTAGCGGGAGGTCCCAGCAGTTCTTC
>TRBV2|NA|TRBD1|TRBJ1-1
CASSTGTGSSMNTEAFF
TGTGCCAGCAGTACCGGGACAGGGTCCTCCATGAACACTGAAGCTTTCTTT
>TRBV6-5|NA|TRBD1|TRBJ1-2
CASSSGGANYGYTF
TGTGCCAGCAGTTCAGGGGGCGCGAACTATGGCTACACCTTC
>TRBV5-1|NA|TRBD2|TRBJ2-4
CASNPSGAENIQYF
TGCGCCAGCAATCCTAGCGGGGCCGAAAACATTCAGTACTTC
>TRBV28|NA|TRBD1|TRBJ1-3
CASSLTAGQGPGNTIYF
TGTGCCAGCAGTTTAACCGCGGGACAGGGCCCTGGAAACACCATATATTTT
>TRBV6-1|NA|TRBD1|TRBJ1-5
CASSGLSQGANQPQHF
TGTGCCAGCAGTGGCCTTTCACAGGGGGCTAATCAGCCCCAGCATTTT
>TRBV20-1|NA|NA|TRBJ1-2
CSAPGIYGYTF
TGCAGTGCCCCGGGAATTTATGGCTACACCTTC
>TRBV3-1/TRBV3-2|NA|TRBD1|TRBJ1-6
CASSRGAGGAGSSSPLHF
TGTGCCAGCAGCCGAGGAGCAGGGGGCGCGGGGTCGAGTTCACCCCTCCACTTT